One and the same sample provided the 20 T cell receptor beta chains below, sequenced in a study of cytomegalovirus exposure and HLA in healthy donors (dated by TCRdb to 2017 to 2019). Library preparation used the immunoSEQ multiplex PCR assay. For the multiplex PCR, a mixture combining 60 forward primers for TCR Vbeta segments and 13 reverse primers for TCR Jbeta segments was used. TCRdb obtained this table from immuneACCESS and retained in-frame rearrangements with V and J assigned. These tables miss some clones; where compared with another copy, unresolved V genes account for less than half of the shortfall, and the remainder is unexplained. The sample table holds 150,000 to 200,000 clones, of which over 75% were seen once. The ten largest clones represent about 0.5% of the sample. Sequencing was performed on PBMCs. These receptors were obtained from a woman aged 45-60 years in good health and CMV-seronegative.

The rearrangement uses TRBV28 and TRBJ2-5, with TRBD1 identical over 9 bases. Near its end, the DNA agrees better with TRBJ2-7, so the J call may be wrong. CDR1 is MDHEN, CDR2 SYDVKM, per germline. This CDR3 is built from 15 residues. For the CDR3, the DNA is TGTGCCAGCAGCTCGGCCGGGACAGGGTACTACGAGCAGTACTTC. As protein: CASSSAGTGYYEQYF.

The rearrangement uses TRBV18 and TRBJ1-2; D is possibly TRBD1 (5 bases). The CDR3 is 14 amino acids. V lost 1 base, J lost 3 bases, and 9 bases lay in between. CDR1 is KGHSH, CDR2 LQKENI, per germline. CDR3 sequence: CASSPRGPHYGYTF. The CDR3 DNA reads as TGTGCCAGCTCACCACGGGGCCCCCACTATGGCTACACCTTC.

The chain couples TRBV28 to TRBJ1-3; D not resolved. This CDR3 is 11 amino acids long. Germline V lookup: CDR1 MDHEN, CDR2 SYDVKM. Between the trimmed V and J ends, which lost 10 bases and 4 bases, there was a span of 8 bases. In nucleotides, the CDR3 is TGTGCCATGGAGGGAGGAAACACCATATATTTT. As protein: CAMEGGNTIYF. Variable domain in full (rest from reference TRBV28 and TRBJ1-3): DVKVTQSSRYLVKRTGEKVFLECVQDMDHENMFWYRQDPGLGLRLIYFSYDVKMKEKGDIPEGYSVSREKKERFSLILESASTNQTSMYLCAMEGGNTIYFGEGSWLTVV.

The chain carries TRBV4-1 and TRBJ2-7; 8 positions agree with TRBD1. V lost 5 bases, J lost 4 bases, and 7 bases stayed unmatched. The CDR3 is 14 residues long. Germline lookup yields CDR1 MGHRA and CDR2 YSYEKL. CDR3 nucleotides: TGCGCCAGCAGCTTAGGGCAGGGGGCTTACGAGCAGTACTTC. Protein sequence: CASSLGQGAYEQYF.

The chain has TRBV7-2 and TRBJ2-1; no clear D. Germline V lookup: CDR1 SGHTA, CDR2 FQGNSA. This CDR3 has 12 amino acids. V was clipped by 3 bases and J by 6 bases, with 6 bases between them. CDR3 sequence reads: CASSLYSNEQFF. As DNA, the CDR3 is TGTGCCAGCAGCTTGTATTCCAATGAGCAGTTCTTC.

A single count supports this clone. This CDR3 reads CASSEFRVSGRSSYEQYF. In nucleotides, the CDR3 is TGTGCCAGCAGTGAATTTAGGGTCTCAGGGCGAAGCTCCTACGAGCAGTACTTC. V and J are TRBV6-1 and TRBJ2-5, with a weak D call TRBD1 (5 bases). The assigned J gene may be wrong: the sequence end matches TRBJ2-7 better. Germline CDR1 reads MNHNS; CDR2 reads SASEGT. The CDR3 loop spans 18 amino acids.

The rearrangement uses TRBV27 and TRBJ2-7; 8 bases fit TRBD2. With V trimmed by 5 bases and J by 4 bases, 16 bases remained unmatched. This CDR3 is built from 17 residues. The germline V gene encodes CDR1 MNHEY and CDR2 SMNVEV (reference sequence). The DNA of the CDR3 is TGTGCCAGCAGTGCACCGGGACTAGAGGGGCTACTGTACGAGCAGTACTTC. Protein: CASSAPGLEGLLYEQYF.

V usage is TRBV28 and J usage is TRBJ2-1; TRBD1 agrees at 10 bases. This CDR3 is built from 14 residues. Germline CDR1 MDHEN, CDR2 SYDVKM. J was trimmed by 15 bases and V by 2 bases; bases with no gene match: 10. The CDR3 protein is CASSLGPGQGSPFF. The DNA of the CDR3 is TGTGCCAGCAGTTTAGGCCCGGGACAGGGGTCCCCGTTCTTC.

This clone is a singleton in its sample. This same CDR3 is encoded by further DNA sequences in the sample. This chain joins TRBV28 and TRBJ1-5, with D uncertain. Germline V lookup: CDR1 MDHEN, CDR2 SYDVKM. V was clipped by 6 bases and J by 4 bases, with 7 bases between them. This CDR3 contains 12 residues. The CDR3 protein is CASRAGNQPQHF. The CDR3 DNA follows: TGTGCCAGCAGAGCAGGTAATCAGCCCCAGCATTTT.

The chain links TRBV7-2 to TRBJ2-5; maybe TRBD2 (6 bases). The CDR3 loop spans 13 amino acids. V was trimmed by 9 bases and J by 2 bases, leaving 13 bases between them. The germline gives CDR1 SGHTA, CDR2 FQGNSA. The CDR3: CASSGLQQETQYF. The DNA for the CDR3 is TGTGCCAGTAGCGGACTACAGCAAGAGACCCAGTACTTC.

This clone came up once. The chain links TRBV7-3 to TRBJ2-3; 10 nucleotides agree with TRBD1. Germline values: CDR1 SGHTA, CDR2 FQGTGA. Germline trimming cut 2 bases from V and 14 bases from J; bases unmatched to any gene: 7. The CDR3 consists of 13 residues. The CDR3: CASSLGDRGFVYF. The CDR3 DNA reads TGTGCCAGCAGCTTAGGGGACAGGGGATTCGTGTATTTT.

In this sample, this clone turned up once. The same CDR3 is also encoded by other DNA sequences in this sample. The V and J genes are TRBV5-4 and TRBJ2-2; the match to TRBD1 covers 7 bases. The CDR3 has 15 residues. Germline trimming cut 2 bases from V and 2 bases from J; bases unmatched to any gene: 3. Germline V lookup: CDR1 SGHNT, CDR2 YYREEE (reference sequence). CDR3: CASSLDRANTGELFF. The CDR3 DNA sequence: TGTGCCAGCAGCTTAGACAGGGCCAACACCGGGGAGCTGTTTTTT.

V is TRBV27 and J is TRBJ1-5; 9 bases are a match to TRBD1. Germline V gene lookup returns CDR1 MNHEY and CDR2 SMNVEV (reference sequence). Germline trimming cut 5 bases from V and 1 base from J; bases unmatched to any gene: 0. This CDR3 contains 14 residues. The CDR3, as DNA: TGTGCCAGCAGTGGACAGGGGAGCAATCAGCCCCAGCATTTT. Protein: CASSGQGSNQPQHF.

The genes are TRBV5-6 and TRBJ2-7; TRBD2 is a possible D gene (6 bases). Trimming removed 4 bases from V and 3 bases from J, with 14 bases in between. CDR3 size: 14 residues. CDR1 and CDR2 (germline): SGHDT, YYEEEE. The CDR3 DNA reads TGTGCCAGCAGCAAGTGGGACTCCGGCTACGAGCAGTACTTC. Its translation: CASSKWDSGYEQYF.

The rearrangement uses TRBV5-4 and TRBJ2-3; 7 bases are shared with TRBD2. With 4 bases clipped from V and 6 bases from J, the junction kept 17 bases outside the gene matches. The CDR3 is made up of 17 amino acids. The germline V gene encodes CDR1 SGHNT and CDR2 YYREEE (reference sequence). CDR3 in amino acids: CASSRRYGGGPADTQYF. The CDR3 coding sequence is TGTGCCAGCAGCCGGAGGTATGGGGGAGGGCCCGCGGATACGCAGTATTTT.

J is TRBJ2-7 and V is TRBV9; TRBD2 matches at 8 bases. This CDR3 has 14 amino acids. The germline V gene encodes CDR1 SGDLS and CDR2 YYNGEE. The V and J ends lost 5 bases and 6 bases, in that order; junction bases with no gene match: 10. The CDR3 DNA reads TGTGCCAGCAGTCCGGGGGGGGAGGCCGCCGAGCAGTACTTC. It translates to CASSPGGEAAEQYF.

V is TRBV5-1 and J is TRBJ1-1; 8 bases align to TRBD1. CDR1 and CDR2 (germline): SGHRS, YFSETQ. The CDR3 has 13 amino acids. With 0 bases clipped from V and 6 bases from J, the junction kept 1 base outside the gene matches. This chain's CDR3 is CASSLGGQAEAFF. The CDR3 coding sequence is TGCGCCAGCAGCTTGGGGGGACAGGCTGAAGCTTTCTTT.

The CDR3 region has the DNA TGTGCCAGCAGTGAAAGAGGGGGCCCGGGGGGAAACACCATATATTTT. It codes for CASSERGGPGGNTIYF. The chain recombines TRBV6-1 with TRBJ1-3, with 7 bases lining up with TRBD1. The CDR3 is 16 amino acids. V lost 2 bases to trimming and J lost 4 bases; unmatched junction nucleotides: 8. Germline V gene lookup returns CDR1 MNHNS and CDR2 SASEGT.

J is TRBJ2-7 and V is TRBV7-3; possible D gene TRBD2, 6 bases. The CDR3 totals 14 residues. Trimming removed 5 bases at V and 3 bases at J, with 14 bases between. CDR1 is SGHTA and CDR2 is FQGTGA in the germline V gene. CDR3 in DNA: TGTGCCAGCAGCCCCTTTGAGACTAGCTACGAGCAGTACTTC. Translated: CASSPFETSYEQYF.

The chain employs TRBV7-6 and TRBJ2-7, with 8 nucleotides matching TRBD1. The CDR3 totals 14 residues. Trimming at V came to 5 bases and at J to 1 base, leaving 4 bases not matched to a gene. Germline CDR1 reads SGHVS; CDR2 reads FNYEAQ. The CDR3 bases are TGTGCCAGCAGCAGGGACAGGCGATCCTACGAGCAGTACTTC. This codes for CASSRDRRSYEQYF.